This T cell receptor (beta chain) appears in the sequencing data of a study of CD8+ T cells in alopecia areata. Turning to the study itself: Treated patients were dosed with oral tofacitinib, taking 5 to 10 mg twice daily.

The CDR3 length is 17 residues. V dropped 0 bases and J dropped 4 bases, with 18 bases sitting between them. cDNA serving as the sequencing template came from extracted, reverse transcribed RNA. TCRdb's table, derived via immunoSEQ multiplex PCR, lists solely in-frame clones and lacks some. The table lists 75,000 to 80,000 clones, approximately 66% of them singletons. As to treatment: oral pan-JAK inhibitor, 5-10 mg twice daily. Samples from alopecia areata patients were lesional scalp punch biopsies and peripheral blood. V gene TRBV23-1 combines with J gene TRBJ1-2; perhaps TRBD1 as D (6 bases). TRBV23-1 carries the ORF label, with uncertain function. The sequencing here drew on CD8+ T cells sorted from blood, taken at week 24, from a patient treated with tofacitinib. The origin of this receptor is a human donor with alopecia areata. The CDR3 reads CASSQSNRVPLCYGYTF. In DNA, the CDR3 is TGCGCCAGCAGTCAATCGAACAGGGTCCCCCTATGCTATGGCTACACCTTC.